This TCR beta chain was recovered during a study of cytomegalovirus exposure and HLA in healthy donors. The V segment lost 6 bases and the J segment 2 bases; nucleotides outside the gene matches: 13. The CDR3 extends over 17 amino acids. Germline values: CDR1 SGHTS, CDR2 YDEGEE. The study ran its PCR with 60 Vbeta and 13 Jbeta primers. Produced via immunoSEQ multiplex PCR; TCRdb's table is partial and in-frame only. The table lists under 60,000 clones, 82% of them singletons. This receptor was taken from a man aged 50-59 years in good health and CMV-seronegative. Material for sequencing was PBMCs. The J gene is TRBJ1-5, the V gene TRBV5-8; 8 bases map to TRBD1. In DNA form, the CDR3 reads TGTGCCAGCATCTTCCTGACAGGGGCGGGTGGCAATCAGCCCCAGCATTTT. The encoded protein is CASIFLTGAGGNQPQHF. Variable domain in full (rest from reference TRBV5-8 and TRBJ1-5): EAGVTQSPTHLIKTRGQQATLRCSPISGHTSVYWYQQALGLGLQFLLWYDEGEERNRGNFPPRFSGRQFPNYSSELNVNALELEDSALYLCASIFLTGAGGNQPQHFGDGTRLSIL.